This T cell receptor (beta chain) was identified during a study of cytomegalovirus exposure and HLA in healthy donors. Overall study findings and caveats: There were 150 or so TCR beta chains listed as cytomegalovirus-associated.

Unmatched junction bases numbered 9, after V lost 1 base and J lost 3 bases. The CDR3 is 18 residues long. The germline V gene has CDR1 LGHNA and CDR2 YNFKEQ. This clone showed up just a few times. What it recognizes is unknown. PCR involved 60 Vbeta and 13 Jbeta primers. Repertoires were generated with immunoSEQ multiplex PCR, while TCRdb's copy carries only in-frame clones and drops some. This table holds some 210,000 clones, approximately 82% found once. The chain couples TRBV4-2 to TRBJ2-3, with 11 bases lining up with TRBD2. Sample: PBMCs. The sequence was obtained from a male donor in good health and CMV-seronegative. CDR3 residues: CASSQVGSGRARTDTQYF. The CDR3 DNA is TGTGCCAGCAGCCAAGTGGGTAGCGGGAGGGCCCGGACAGATACGCAGTATTTT.